These 20 T cell receptor beta chains originate from one sample sequenced in a study of blood T cells in healthy people across ages. Next came a second PCR, run for about 6 to 12 cycles, which used a sample-barcoded 5' primer along with a J-beta primer mix. TCRdb reprocessed the 5' RACE reads with MiXCR, giving one entry per CDR3 protein. Of 700,000 to 950,000 distinct CDR3 sequences in the sample, around 46% were seen once. The sample consisted of blood. The receptors come from a woman in her sixties in good health.

Of note for this clonotype: The conserved phenylalanine or tryptophan normally closing the CDR3 is absent here, so this likely arose from a read error. This chain links TRBV7-2 with TRBJ2-1; D gene unclear. Trimming took off 2 bases at V and 8 bases at J, with 16 bases between the two ends. Germline lookup yields CDR1 SGHTA and CDR2 FQGNSA. The CDR3 spans 15 residues. CDR3 DNA sequence: TGTGCCAGCAGCTTAAGCAGTTTAGCCTTGGATGAGCAGTTCTTA. Translated, it gives CASSLSSLALDEQFL.

This chain uses TRBV7-2 with TRBJ2-7; perhaps TRBD1 as D (6 bases). The CDR3 has 14 residues. Germline V gene lookup returns CDR1 SGHTA and CDR2 FQGNSA. V shed 1 base and J shed 6 bases, with 13 bases lying between them. The CDR3 DNA is TGTGCCAGCAGCTTAGATCAGGGGCGCTTCGAGCAGTACTTC. Amino acids: CASSLDQGRFEQYF.

This clonotype has ten or more counts. The gene calls are TRBV29-1 and TRBJ2-5; 9 nucleotides agree with TRBD2. With V trimmed by 3 bases and J by 2 bases, 4 bases remained unmatched. The CDR3 extends over 14 amino acids. Germline V gene lookup returns CDR1 SQVTM and CDR2 ANQGSEA. Written as DNA, the CDR3 is TGCAGCGTTGAGTCTAGCGGGACTCAAGAGACCCAGTACTTC. Amino acid sequence: CSVESSGTQETQYF.

The rearrangement uses TRBV29-1 and TRBJ2-3; 12 bases fit TRBD2. The CDR3 is 14 amino acids. J was trimmed by 7 bases and V by 5 bases; bases with no gene match: 7. Germline V gene lookup returns CDR1 SQVTM and CDR2 ANQGSEA. The CDR3 region has the DNA TGCAGCGTTCGGCTAGCGGGAGGGGCGAATACGCAGTATTTT. Its translation: CSVRLAGGANTQYF.

This clonotype was seen just once. The V gene is TRBV7-2, the J gene TRBJ2-5; no clear D. The germline V gene has CDR1 SGHTA and CDR2 FQGNSA. The CDR3 runs to 14 residues. Trimming removed 1 base at V and 5 bases at J, with 11 bases between. Here the CDR3 reads CASSLDRQSETQYF. The CDR3, as DNA: TGTGCCAGCAGCTTAGATCGCCAGAGCGAGACCCAGTACTTC.

This rearrangement joins TRBV12-3 or TRBV12-4 to TRBJ1-5; D is unresolved. The CDR3 contains 15 residues. Deletions cut 2 bases from V and 4 bases from J, with 12 bases between. The CDR3, as DNA: TGTGCCAGCAGTTTAATAGGGTCCGTTAATCAGCCCCAGCATTTT. It yields the protein CASSLIGSVNQPQHF.

The V call is TRBV6-2 or TRBV6-3, the J call TRBJ2-4; 7 bases are shared with TRBD1. The J call may be incorrect, as the DNA end agrees better with TRBJ2-7. This CDR3 is 15 amino acids long. Germline assignment: CDR1 MNHEY and CDR2 SVGEGT. The CDR3 sequence: CASSPPPGGGCEQYF. In nucleotides, the CDR3 is TGTGCCAGCAGCCCACCCCCAGGGGGTGGCTGCGAGCAGTACTTC.

The V call is TRBV20-1, the J call TRBJ2-1, with D possibly TRBD1 on 6 matching bases. V was clipped by 1 base and J by 8 bases, with 18 bases between them. CDR1 DFQATT and CDR2 SNEGSKA come from the germline V gene (reference sequence). This CDR3 region has 15 residues. CDR3 residues: CSARVSSTGLDEQFF. CDR3 sequence (DNA): TGCAGTGCTAGAGTTAGCTCGACAGGCCTCGATGAGCAGTTCTTC.

This clonotype has more than one count but fewer than ten. The chain couples TRBV3-1 to TRBJ1-4; D is uncertain. V lost 0 bases and J 15 bases, leaving 14 bases between the germline ends. This CDR3 is 13 amino acids long. The germline gives CDR1 LGHDT, CDR2 YNNKEL (reference sequence). CDR3 nucleotide sequence: TGTGCCAGCAGCCAAGAAAAAGTGACGAAGATGTTTTTT. Translating it yields CASSQEKVTKMFF.

As for this clonotype: One base away lies a much larger clone, so this may be a sequencing read error. V and J are TRBV29-1 and TRBJ2-6; 7 bases align to TRBD1. This CDR3 spans 15 amino acids. The trim removed 2 bases at V and 1 base at J, leaving 2 bases unmatched. CDR1 is SQVTM and CDR2 is ANQGSEA in the germline V gene. CDR3 coding DNA: TGCAGCGTTGAACAGGGGGTGTCTGGGGCCAACGTCCTGACTTTC. Protein: CSVEQGVSGANVLTF.

This clonotype was detected ten times or more. V gene TRBV20-1 combines with J gene TRBJ1-2; 12 nucleotides agree with TRBD1. In germline, CDR1 is DFQATT, CDR2 SNEGSKA (reference sequence). The CDR3 totals 15 residues. Trimming took 0 bases from V and 7 from J; bases not matched to a gene: 6. The CDR3 bases are TGCAGTGCTAGAGATCGGGACAGGGGGCTTACTGGCTACACCTTC. Encoded protein: CSARDRDRGLTGYTF.

Regarding this clonotype: A much larger clone differs from this one at a single base, so this may be a read error. This rearrangement joins TRBV28 to TRBJ2-7, with D perhaps given as TRBD1 or TRBD2 (5 bases each). The length of the CDR3 is 15 residues. Germline lookup yields CDR1 MDHEN and CDR2 SYDVKM. The CDR3 here is CTSSVGPMDSHEQYF. CDR3 DNA sequence: TGTACCAGCTCTGTGGGACCCATGGACTCCCACGAGCAGTACTTC.

A remark on this clonotype: A much larger clone differs by one base, so this may be a read error. The chain employs TRBV29-1 and TRBJ1-2, with D hard to call. V was pared by 4 bases and J by 3 bases, with 6 bases between. The germline gives CDR1 SQVTM, CDR2 ANQGSEA. The CDR3 totals 11 residues. The CDR3 loop reads CSVARDYGYTF. DNA for the CDR3: TGCAGCGTTGCGAGGGACTATGGCTACACCTTC.

V is TRBV27 and J is TRBJ2-7; no firm D call. Trimming took off 6 bases at V and 2 bases at J, with 11 bases between the two ends. Germline CDR1 is MNHEY and CDR2 is SMNVEV (reference sequence). CDR3 length: 13 amino acids. CDR3 nucleotide sequence: TGTGCCAGCAGCTATTCACCCACCTACGAGCAGTACTTC. This codes for CASSYSPTYEQYF.

The rearrangement links TRBV20-1 to TRBJ2-1; no firm D call. The germline gives CDR1 DFQATT, CDR2 SNEGSKA (reference sequence). The CDR3 totals 18 residues. The ends were cut back, 0 bases at V and 7 bases at J, with 25 bases in the middle. The DNA of the CDR3 is TGCAGTGCTAGAGATCGGACGAGGTGGGCTTGGTTTCGGAATGAGCAGTTCTTC. Translating it yields CSARDRTRWAWFRNEQFF.

Note on this clonotype: A read error may account for a junction end that differs from germline. The chain carries TRBV11-2 and TRBJ2-5; D may be TRBD1 (5 bases). Germline CDR1 SGHAT, CDR2 FQNNGV. The length of the CDR3 is 14 residues. The CDR3 coding sequence is TGTGCCAGCAGCCACACGGACAAACAAGAGACCCGGTACTTC. This sequence encodes CASSHTDKQETRYF.

The genes are TRBV11-3 and TRBJ1-6; maybe TRBD1 (5 bases). CDR1 and CDR2 from the germline V gene are SGHNT and YENEEA. CDR3 length equals 16 residues. V shed 2 bases and J shed 8 bases, with 16 bases lying between them. The DNA for the CDR3 is TGTGCCAGCAGCTTAAGCGGGGCGAGCCAGCATTCACCCCTCCACTTT. Translation: CASSLSGASQHSPLHF.

This chain links TRBV9 with TRBJ2-3, with 7 bases lining up with TRBD1. The germline CDR1 and CDR2 sequences are SGDLS and YYNGEE. V was clipped by 0 bases and J by 5 bases; unmatched bases: 3. There are 14 residues in the CDR3. In DNA form, the CDR3 reads TGTGCCAGCAGCGTAGAGGGGGCAAGAGATACGCAGTATTTT. This gives the protein CASSVEGARDTQYF.

This clonotype has a handful of counts. The chain combines TRBV29-1 with TRBJ1-1; 7 bases line up with TRBD1. With V trimmed by 5 bases and J by 3 bases, 9 bases remained unmatched. The CDR3 runs 14 residues. Per the germline V gene, CDR1 is SQVTM and CDR2 is ANQGSEA. The CDR3 is CSVRTGAGDTEAFF. As DNA, the CDR3 is TGCAGCGTTCGCACAGGGGCTGGTGACACTGAAGCTTTCTTT. Drawing the rest from reference TRBV29-1 and TRBJ1-1, the complete variable domain is SAVISQKPSRDICQRGTSLTIQCQVDSQVTMMFWYRQQPGQSLTLIATANQGSEATYESGFVIDKFPISRPNLTFSTLTVSNMSPEDSSIYLCSVRTGAGDTEAFFGQGTRLTVV.

This chain uses TRBV3-1 with TRBJ2-3; 7 bases line up with TRBD2. CDR3 length: 17 amino acids. V shed 3 bases and J 1 base; nucleotides not matched to a gene: 10. From germline, CDR1 is LGHDT and CDR2 YNNKEL (reference sequence). The CDR3 DNA sequence: TGTGCCAGCAGCCAGGCGAATGGGCTAGCGGGCACAGATACGCAGTATTTT. Amino acid sequence: CASSQANGLAGTDTQYF.